These T cell receptor beta chains were read from a single sample in a study of neurological immune-mediated disorders. TCRdb re-called the 5' RACE reads with MiXCR, one entry per CDR3 protein. The sample shows 45,000 to 55,000 distinct CDR3 sequences, 10% of them seen only once. The specimen was PBMCs. These receptors were taken from a woman between 40 and 55 years old with HTLV-1-associated myelopathy (HAM/TSP). The CDR3 runs from the conserved cysteine through the conserved F or W. Each record gives: D gene, clone size, V gene, J gene, CDR3 protein, CDR3 DNA. A D gene is named only where the DNA matches it firmly. Sizes are listed as once, few, many, or a class for an expanded clone.

TRBD1	many	TRBV20-1	TRBJ2-7	CSARGGTGGTYEQYF	TGCAGTGCTAGAGGAGGGACAGGGGGTACCTACGAGCAGTACTTC
TRBD1	many	TRBV7-9	TRBJ2-3	CASTYRGSNTDTQYF	TGTGCCAGCACTTACAGGGGAAGTAACACAGATACGCAGTATTTT
-	many	TRBV20-1	TRBJ2-7	CSARDETETYEQYF	TGCAGTGCTAGAGATGAGACAGAGACCTACGAGCAGTACTTC
-	many	TRBV15	TRBJ2-5	CATSKFSGTRLQETQYF	TGTGCCACCAGCAAATTCTCGGGGACCCGATTACAAGAGACCCAGTACTTC
-	many	TRBV9	TRBJ1-3	CASSEKGAGNTIYF	TGTGCCAGCAGCGAGAAGGGTGCGGGAAACACCATATATTTT
-	many	TRBV5-1	TRBJ2-3	CASSLVTAADTQYF	TGCGCCAGCAGCTTGGTAACGGCAGCAGATACGCAGTATTTT
-	many	TRBV3-1	TRBJ2-7	CASSQDSGYEQYF	TGTGCCAGCAGCCAAGACTCGGGGTACGAGCAGTACTTC
TRBD2	many	TRBV5-1	TRBJ2-3	CASSPTAGNTDTQYF	TGCGCCAGCAGCCCTACAGCGGGAAACACAGATACGCAGTATTTT
TRBD1	many	TRBV7-2	TRBJ1-1	CASSYRTGTEAFF	TGTGCCAGCAGCTACAGGACAGGGACTGAAGCTTTCTTT
-	many	TRBV6-6	TRBJ2-4	CASRSYGVKNIQYF	TGTGCCAGCAGGTCTTATGGCGTCAAAAACATTCAGTACTTC